Shown below are 17 T cell receptor beta chains from a single sample sequenced in a study of CD8+ T cells in alopecia areata. TCR sequencing used cDNA made by reverse transcription of extracted RNA. Data came from immunoSEQ multiplex PCR; TCRdb stores just in-frame clones and leaves some out. Altogether 270,000 or so clones were found in the sample, and no singletons occur. On the basis of CD4, CD8alpha, NKG2D, NKG2ACE and other markers, pooled cutaneous lymph node cells were sorted. Sample: CD4+ T cells sorted from a lymph node. All receptors come from a C3H/HeJ mouse with alopecia areata. The mouse line has the MHC haplotype H2-k.

As to this clone: Here the gene names and germline are mouse. The read comes to an end 4 residues before the CDR3 does, leaving the germline J gene to fill in the end. In the same sample, other DNA sequences code for this CDR3. This chain uses TRBV5 with TRBJ1-2, with TRBD1 identical over 10 bases. This CDR3 contains 14 residues. V shed 4 bases and J 3 bases; nucleotides not matched to a gene: 2. Per the germline V gene, CDR1 is LGHNA and CDR2 is YNLKQL (reference sequence). The CDR3 protein is CASSPGTGDSDYTF. The part of the CDR3 DNA that was read is TGTGCCAGCAGCCCGGGGACAGGGGACTCC.

This clone occurred a few times. Genes and germline come from the mouse. Coverage ceases 4 residues before the CDR3 finishes, and the germline J gene fills in the end. The V and J genes are TRBV19 and TRBJ2-1; 9 bases line up with TRBD1. Per the germline V gene, CDR1 is FNHDT and CDR2 is SITEND (reference sequence). CDR3 length: 14 residues. Incomplete CDR3 DNA: TGTGCCAGCAGCCCCCGGGACAGGGAAGCT. Translating gives CASSPRDREA. The full CDR3 reads CASSPRDREAEQFF.

This clone was counted between two and nine times. Genes and germline are mouse. The read is 4 residues too short to cover the CDR3 end, so that end is filled in from the germline J gene. The J gene is TRBJ1-2, the V gene TRBV1; D might be TRBD1 (5 bases). The V gene's germline CDR1 is NSQYPW and CDR2 LRSPGD (reference sequence). CDR3 size: 12 residues. The CDR3 here is CTCSADRADYTF. The CDR3 DNA, read in part, is TGCACCTGCAGTGCAGACAGGGCC.

Only a few counts were recorded for this clone. The gene symbols are mouse symbols. The DNA read from the CDR3 is TGTGCCAGCAGCATCCAACAGGGGGCGCGAGTTAATTCGCCC. Encoded protein: CASSIQQGARVNSP. The entire CDR3 sequence reads CASSIQQGARVNSPLYF. The chain uses TRBV3 and TRBJ1-6, with 9 positions matching TRBD1. With the read ending 3 residues before the CDR3 end, the germline J gene is used to fill in that end. TRBJ1-6 is marked as an open reading frame, function uncertain. The CDR3 runs 17 residues. Germline trimming cut 5 bases from V and 6 bases from J; bases unmatched to any gene: 11. The germline V gene encodes CDR1 SNHLY and CDR2 FYNGKV (reference sequence).

This clone was counted between two and nine times. Germline and genes: mouse. The CDR3 here is CTCSWGYEQYF. The sequenced CDR3 bases are TGCACCTGCAGCTGGGGGTAT. This chain uses TRBV1 with TRBJ2-7, with 7 positions matching TRBD2. With the read ending 4 residues before the CDR3 end, the germline J gene is used to fill in that end. CDR3 length equals 11 residues. Germline V CDR1 and CDR2: NSQYPW, LRSPGD (reference sequence).

Worth noting for this clone: Mouse gene names apply. The read falls 4 residues short of the CDR3 end, and the missing part is taken from the germline J gene. The V call is TRBV19, the J call TRBJ2-5; D may be TRBD1 (6 bases). Looked up from germline, CDR1 is FNHDT and CDR2 is SITEND (reference sequence). This CDR3 comprises 13 residues. The CDR3 is CASSVSGEDTQYF. The covered CDR3 bases are TGTGCCAGCAGTGTCTCAGGGGAAGAC.

This clone was counted between two and nine times. Mouse gene names and germline throughout. Coverage ceases 4 residues before the CDR3 finishes, and the germline J gene fills in the end. The chain couples TRBV13-3 to TRBJ2-2; D is possibly TRBD1 (5 bases). CDR1 and CDR2 from the germline V gene are NNHDY and SYVADS. V shed 1 base and J shed 2 bases, with 9 bases lying between them. The length of the CDR3 is 15 residues. CDR3 loop: CASSDLPGNTGQLYF. The CDR3 bases that were read are TGTGCCAGCAGTGATCTTCCAGGGAACACCGGG.

Worth noting for this clone: Here the gene names and germline are mouse. The DNA ends 4 residues before the CDR3 does, and the rest of the CDR3 is filled in from the germline J gene. Different DNA sequences within this sample yield the same CDR3. This chain joins TRBV1 and TRBJ2-7; 7 positions match TRBD2. Trimming took 1 base from V and 0 from J; bases not matched to a gene: 3. The germline CDR1 and CDR2 sequences are NSQYPW and LRSPGD (reference sequence). This CDR3 spans 15 amino acids. The DNA read from the CDR3 is TGCACCTGCAGTGCAGGACTGGGAAGCTCCTAT. Its protein product is CTCSAGLGSSY. The CDR3 in its entirety is CTCSAGLGSSYEQYF.

A word on this clone: These gene names are mouse names. The read is 4 residues too short to cover the CDR3 end, so that end is filled in from the germline J gene. This CDR3 is also generated by other DNA sequences in the sample. V and J are TRBV5 and TRBJ2-1, with 11 bases matching TRBD2. The CDR3 runs 15 residues. Germline assignment: CDR1 LGHNA and CDR2 YNLKQL (reference sequence). The J segment lost 3 bases and the V segment lost 4 bases, leaving 2 bases of the junction unmatched. The CDR3 region is CASSRDWGGYAEQFF. Incomplete CDR3 DNA: TGTGCCAGCAGCCGAGACTGGGGGGGCTATGCT.

On this clone: Gene names follow the mouse nomenclature. The CDR3 end lies 4 residues beyond the end of the read and is filled in from the germline J gene. Other nucleotide sequences from this sample produce the same CDR3. V gene TRBV1 combines with J gene TRBJ2-1; 8 bases map to TRBD1. Germline values: CDR1 NSQYPW, CDR2 LRSPGD (reference sequence). The CDR3 covers 13 residues. The CDR3: CTCSGTGRAEQFF. Partial CDR3 DNA: TGCACCTGCAGTGGGACAGGGCGAGCT.

This clone was recorded a few times. Gene names denote mouse genes. The CDR3 goes on 4 residues after the read ends, and that part is filled in from the germline J gene. Other DNA sequences within the sample encode an identical CDR3. The gene calls are TRBV3 and TRBJ2-1; TRBD2 agrees at 7 bases. The CDR3 is 15 residues long. Germline trimming cut 3 bases from V and 1 base from J; bases unmatched to any gene: 3. Germline V gene sequence: CDR1 SNHLY, CDR2 FYNGKV (reference sequence). The DNA read from the CDR3 is TGTGCCAGCAGCTTGGGGGGGGGAAACTATGCT. It specifies CASSLGGGNYA. The full CDR3 reads CASSLGGGNYAEQFF.

There are a few counts of this clone. The listed genes are named as in mouse. The read stops 4 residues short of the end of the CDR3; the missing end is completed from the germline J gene. This sequence joins TRBV13-3 and TRBJ2-1, with 10 bases identical to TRBD1. V gave up 2 bases and J gave up 5 bases; unmatched junction bases: 1. The CDR3 loop spans 14 amino acids. CDR1 is NNHDY, CDR2 SYVADS, per germline. CDR3 region: CASSEGTGDAEQFF. The sequenced part of the CDR3 DNA is TGTGCCAGCAGTGAGGGGACAGGGGATGCT.

This clone was detected a few times. All gene names here are mouse names. The CDR3 goes on 4 residues after the read ends, and that part is filled in from the germline J gene. The chain joins TRBV13-1 to TRBJ2-1; TRBD1 matches at 9 bases. This CDR3 is built from 15 residues. The V and J ends lost 5 bases and 5 bases, in that order; junction bases with no gene match: 8. Germline CDR1 NSHNY, CDR2 SYGAGN. CDR3 DNA, as far as it was read: TGTGCCAGCAGGCCTCCGGGACAGGGTAATGCT. This sequence encodes CASRPPGQGNA. The whole CDR3 protein reads CASRPPGQGNAEQFF.

As concerns this clone: Germline and genes here are mouse. The CDR3 extends 3 residues past the end of the read, so its final part is completed from the germline J gene. The rearrangement joins TRBV19 to TRBJ1-6, with TRBD1 as a possible D gene (6 bases). TRBJ1-6 is an ORF, and what it does is uncertain. V gave up 2 bases and J gave up 7 bases, with 10 bases separating them. Germline loops: CDR1 FNHDT, CDR2 SITEND (reference sequence). The CDR3 runs to 14 residues. CDR3 DNA (partial): TGTGCCAGCAGTATCGGGGGGCGGAATTCGCCC. Translation gives CASSIGGRNSP. The CDR3 in full is CASSIGGRNSPLYF.

Comment on this clone: Gene names follow the mouse nomenclature. The read is 4 residues too short to cover the CDR3 end, so that end is filled in from the germline J gene. The J gene is TRBJ2-7, the V gene TRBV1; D is unresolved. With 2 bases removed from V and 2 bases from J, the gap between germline ends came to 4 bases. The CDR3 totals 12 residues. Germline V lookup: CDR1 NSQYPW, CDR2 LRSPGD (reference sequence). Incomplete CDR3 DNA: TGCACCTGCAGTGCATCAACCTAT. It codes for CTCSASTY. The complete CDR3 protein is CTCSASTYEQYF. Using reference TRBV1 and TRBJ2-7 for the parts outside the CDR3, the full variable domain is VTLLEQNPRWRLVPRGQAVNLRCILKNSQYPWMSWYQQDLQKQLQWLFTLRSPGDKEVKSLPGADYLATRVTDTELRLQVANMSQGRTLYCTCSASTYEQYFGPGTRLTVL.

This clone has just a few counts. Gene names follow the mouse nomenclature. The read finishes 4 residues shy of the CDR3 end, and the germline J gene is used to complete it. This chain links TRBV1 with TRBJ2-1, with 9 positions matching TRBD2. Per germline, CDR1 NSQYPW and CDR2 LRSPGD (reference sequence). The CDR3 runs 15 residues. The V and J ends lost 2 bases and 5 bases, in that order; junction bases with no gene match: 4. The CDR3 loop reads CTCSAQLGGHAEQFF. The part of the CDR3 DNA that was read is TGCACCTGCAGTGCACAACTGGGGGGTCATGCT.

This clone was counted a few times. Gene names are the mouse ones. From the germline J gene comes the end of the CDR3, since the read stops 4 residues before it. Other DNA sequences in the sample encode the same CDR3. This chain uses TRBV13-2 with TRBJ2-2; possible D gene TRBD2, 8 bases. Trimming removed 0 bases at V and 3 bases at J, with 12 bases between. Germline assignment: CDR1 NNHNN and CDR2 SYGAGS (reference sequence). The CDR3 has 16 residues. CDR3 protein: CASGDAGGAHTGQLYF. The DNA read from the CDR3 is TGTGCCAGCGGTGATGCAGGGGGGGCGCACACCGGG.